These 22 T cell receptor beta chains originate from one sample sequenced in a study of blood T cell repertoires in COVID-19. Data came from immunoSEQ multiplex PCR; TCRdb stores just in-frame clones and leaves some out. The sample records 200,000 to 250,000 clones, around 90% being singletons. Sequencing used peripheral blood. The receptors derive from a man in his 60s who had recovered from COVID-19.

V usage is TRBV7-8 and J usage is TRBJ2-2, with D tentatively TRBD2 (5 bases). V was shortened by 0 bases and J by 1 base, with 9 bases between the two germline ends. Germline V gene data show CDR1 as SGHVS and CDR2 as FQNEAQ. The CDR3 is 16 amino acids. The CDR3 region has the DNA TGTGCCAGCAGCTTAGCTGGAAGCGGGAACACCGGGGAGCTGTTTTTT. As protein: CASSLAGSGNTGELFF. Together with reference TRBV7-8 and TRBJ2-2, the CDR3 gives the full variable domain: GAGVSQSPRYKVAKRGQDVALRCDPISGHVSLFWYQQALGQGPEFLTYFQNEAQLDKSGLPSDRFFAERPEGSVSTLKIQRTQQEDSAVYLCASSLAGSGNTGELFFGEGSRLTVL.

The chain carries TRBV4-2 and TRBJ2-3, with TRBD2 identical over 11 bases. The CDR3 is 16 amino acids. CDR1 and CDR2 from the germline V gene are LGHNA and YNFKEQ. Unmatched junction bases numbered 6, after V lost 4 bases and J lost 3 bases. The CDR3 reads CASSRTLAGGTDTQYF. In nucleotides, the CDR3 is TGTGCCAGCAGCCGGACGTTAGCGGGGGGGACAGATACGCAGTATTTT.

This rearrangement joins TRBV7-2 to TRBJ1-1, with 10 bases identical to TRBD1. CDR3 size: 15 residues. Germline lookup yields CDR1 SGHTA and CDR2 FQGNSA. V trimming: 5 bases; J trimming: 5 bases; junction bases outside the gene matches: 8. CDR3: CASSLVEGQGTEAFF. DNA for the CDR3: TGTGCCAGCAGCCTCGTGGAGGGACAGGGGACTGAAGCTTTCTTT.

The chain couples TRBV7-3 to TRBJ2-3; 7 bases are a match to TRBD2. The CDR3 covers 13 residues. The junction had 3 bases not matched to a gene; V was cut back by 5 bases and J by 4 bases. CDR1 SGHTA and CDR2 FQGTGA come from the germline V gene. CDR3 sequence (DNA): TGTGCCAGCAGCCTTGGGGGGGCAGATACGCAGTATTTT. Translating gives CASSLGGADTQYF. Supplemented by reference TRBV7-3 and TRBJ2-3, the full variable domain reads GAGVSQTPSNKVTEKGKYVELRCDPISGHTALYWYRQSLGQGPEFLIYFQGTGAADDSGLPNDRFFAVRPEGSVSTLKIQRTERGDSAVYLCASSLGGADTQYFGPGTRLTVL.

V is TRBV7-2 and J is TRBJ2-5; the match to TRBD2 covers 8 bases. This CDR3 is 17 amino acids long. The germline V gene encodes CDR1 SGHTA and CDR2 FQGNSA. V lost 1 base, J lost 1 base, and 8 bases stayed unmatched. DNA of the CDR3: TGTGCCAGCAGCTTAGGGGTCCGTCGGGGGGGCCAAGAGACCCAGTACTTC. Encoded protein: CASSLGVRRGGQETQYF.

This rearrangement joins TRBV10-1 to TRBJ2-1, with TRBD2 matching over 9 bases. The ends lost 0 bases at V and 6 bases at J; junction bases unmatched: 12. This CDR3 is built from 18 residues. The germline V gene has CDR1 WNHNN and CDR2 SYGVQD (reference sequence). CDR3 loop: CASSESLEREVCCNEQFF. Written as DNA, the CDR3 is TGCGCCAGCAGTGAGTCACTCGAGCGGGAGGTCTGCTGCAATGAGCAGTTCTTC.

In nucleotides, the CDR3 is TGTGCCAGCAGCCTGAAACTTACCACTAATGAAAAACTGTTTTTT. Its translation: CASSLKLTTNEKLFF. The chain is built from TRBV14 and TRBJ1-4; D is unclear. CDR1 and CDR2 from the germline V gene are SGHDN and FVKESK. V was trimmed by 4 bases and J by 2 bases, leaving 11 bases between them. This CDR3 has 15 residues.

The chain couples TRBV19 to TRBJ1-4; unclear D gene. The CDR3 length is 12 residues. CDR1 and CDR2 (germline): LNHDA, SQIVND (reference sequence). The V end was cut by 3 bases, the J end by 8 bases, with 7 bases between. CDR3 in DNA: TGTGCCAGTAGTATCGTAAGCGAAAAACTGTTTTTT. Translating it yields CASSIVSEKLFF.

The rearrangement joins TRBV5-1 to TRBJ2-7, with D possibly TRBD1 on 5 matching bases. Germline lookup yields CDR1 SGHRS and CDR2 YFSETQ. This CDR3 spans 14 amino acids. Trimming removed 4 bases at V and 3 bases at J, with 14 bases between. The CDR3 sequence: CASSATVSGYEQYF. Written as DNA, the CDR3 is TGCGCCAGCAGCGCGACAGTTTCGGGCTACGAGCAGTACTTC.

The chain uses TRBV28 and TRBJ1-4; TRBD1 might be the D (6 bases). Germline V gene lookup returns CDR1 MDHEN and CDR2 SYDVKM. V lost 6 bases and J lost 10, with 12 bases in between. The CDR3 spans 12 residues. CDR3 in DNA: TGTGCCAGCAGGGAAGGGGGTGGAAAACTGTTTTTT. Its protein product is CASREGGGKLFF.

The chain joins TRBV6-5 to TRBJ1-5, with 8 bases identical to TRBD1. This CDR3 contains 15 residues. V was clipped by 6 bases and J by 3 bases; unmatched bases: 7. Germline V CDR1 and CDR2: MNHEY, SVGAGI. This CDR3 reads CASRQTGGVNQPQHF. The CDR3 region has the DNA TGTGCCAGCAGACAAACAGGGGGGGTCAATCAGCCCCAGCATTTT.

V and J are TRBV10-3 and TRBJ1-2; 8 positions agree with TRBD1. V lost 0 bases to trimming and J lost 5 bases; unmatched junction nucleotides: 8. The CDR3 sequence is 16 residues long. Germline CDR1 and CDR2: ENHRY and SYGVKD. The CDR3 spells CAISESSGTGVYGYTF. The CDR3 DNA sequence: TGTGCCATCAGTGAGTCGTCCGGGACAGGTGTATATGGCTACACCTTC.

The chain has TRBV5-3 and TRBJ2-5; 16 nucleotides agree with TRBD2. TRBV5-3 is an ORF; its function is uncertain. CDR3 length: 19 residues. With V trimmed by 2 bases and J by 5 bases, 12 bases remained unmatched. This CDR3 is CARSFRGLAGGPARETQYF. The CDR3 bases are TGTGCCAGAAGCTTTCGGGGACTAGCGGGGGGGCCAGCCAGGGAGACCCAGTACTTC.

The CDR3 is CASSLYVSGGAGTQYF. CDR3 in DNA: TGCGCCAGCAGCTTGTATGTTAGCGGGGGGGCCGGTACGCAGTATTTT. The chain employs TRBV5-1 and TRBJ2-3; 11 bases line up with TRBD2. Germline lookup yields CDR1 SGHRS and CDR2 YFSETQ. The CDR3 spans 16 residues. The V gene end was trimmed by 1 base and the J gene end by 8 bases; junction bases not matched to a gene: 9.

The chain is built from TRBV6-5 and TRBJ1-5; 10 bases fit TRBD1. The CDR3 runs to 15 residues. The germline CDR1 and CDR2 sequences are MNHEY and SVGAGI. V lost 5 bases and J lost 5; bases outside the gene matches: 6. Here the CDR3 DNA reads TGTGCCAGCAGTCAGGGACAGGGGAATCATCAGCCCCAGCATTTT. This codes for CASSQGQGNHQPQHF.

The chain recombines TRBV19 with TRBJ2-7; 7 bases align to TRBD1. The CDR3 runs 14 residues. The junction had 2 bases not matched to a gene; V was cut back by 3 bases and J by 0 bases. Germline values: CDR1 LNHDA, CDR2 SQIVND (reference sequence). The CDR3 coding sequence is TGTGCCAGTAGTATGGGACAGATCTCCTACGAGCAGTACTTC. The encoded protein is CASSMGQISYEQYF.

This chain uses TRBV7-3 with TRBJ1-6; 9 nucleotides match TRBD1. CDR3 length: 18 residues. CDR1 is SGHTA and CDR2 is FQGTGA in the germline V gene. The ends lost 6 bases at V and 9 bases at J; junction bases unmatched: 18. The CDR3 DNA follows: TGTGCCAGCAGTCGCGGACCCCCGGGACAGGGTGTTTCTTCACCCCTCCACTTT. It yields the protein CASSRGPPGQGVSSPLHF.

The chain recombines TRBV27 with TRBJ2-1; 9 positions match TRBD1. Germline CDR1 and CDR2: MNHEY and SMNVEV (reference sequence). Germline trimming cut 5 bases from V and 6 bases from J; bases unmatched to any gene: 14. This CDR3 is built from 17 residues. Here the CDR3 reads CASSTRITGGAGNEQFF. The CDR3 region has the DNA TGTGCCAGCAGTACTAGAATCACAGGGGGCGCAGGCAATGAGCAGTTCTTC.

The gene calls are TRBV5-4 and TRBJ2-3; 10 bases map to TRBD1. The V segment lost 3 bases and the J segment 6 bases; nucleotides outside the gene matches: 7. Germline lookup yields CDR1 SGHNT and CDR2 YYREEE (reference sequence). This CDR3 contains 15 residues. CDR3 in DNA: TGTGCCAGCAGCTGGCTAGGACAGGGGGTCGATACGCAGTATTTT. Protein product: CASSWLGQGVDTQYF.

The chain has TRBV3-1 (or the pseudogene TRBV3-2) and TRBJ1-2; D might be TRBD1 (5 bases). Germline CDR1 LGHDT, CDR2 YNNKEL (reference sequence). CDR3 length: 14 residues. V was shortened by 0 bases and J by 5 bases, with 10 bases between the two germline ends. The CDR3 DNA follows: TGTGCCAGCAGCCAAGAACCCAGGGCGTATGGCTACACCTTC. Its translation is CASSQEPRAYGYTF.

This clone was picked up a small number of times. V gene TRBV6-6 combines with J gene TRBJ1-5; D perhaps matches TRBD1 (5 bases). Germline V gives CDR1 MNHNY, CDR2 SVGAGI (reference sequence). Trimming took 7 bases from V and 0 from J, leaving 16 bases between them. The CDR3 extends over 16 amino acids. In DNA, the CDR3 is TGTGCCAGCACCCAACGGGGCGGGGATAGCAATCAGCCCCAGCATTTT. Its translation: CASTQRGGDSNQPQHF.

This rearrangement joins TRBV7-2 to TRBJ2-5; 9 bases map to TRBD2. CDR1 is SGHTA and CDR2 is FQGNSA in the germline V gene. The J segment lost 5 bases and the V segment lost 0 bases, leaving 13 bases of the junction unmatched. The CDR3 has 18 amino acids. DNA for the CDR3: TGTGCCAGCAGCTTAGCGTGGGGCGGGAGGGTGTTTGCGGAGACCCAGTACTTC. Encoded protein: CASSLAWGGRVFAETQYF.